This TCR beta chain originates from a study of T cell responses to AZD1222 COVID-19 vaccine. Study results and limitations: Only after the peak T cell response were repertoires sampled. Baseline serology detected seropositivity in only six or seven AZD1222 recipients. Spike-specific TCR depth and breadth grew after two AZD1222 doses. Donors skewed white British and female; clonal diversity was possibly underestimated.

The assay was immunoSEQ multiplex PCR, and TCRdb's table has in-frame clones only and misses some. The repertoire holds about 170,000 clones, around nine tenths seen once, with roughly 1.1% in the top ten. As for this clone: Its specificity is not known.

Germline CDR1 reads SEHNR; CDR2 reads FQNEAQ (reference sequence). The ends were cut back, 5 bases at V and 7 bases at J, with 18 bases in the middle. CDR3 length equals 14 residues. This clonotype was sampled from an adult who received the AZD1222 COVID-19 vaccine. This chain joins TRBV7-9 and TRBJ2-7, with TRBD2 as a possible D gene (5 bases). The sequences come from peripheral blood, collected 28 days after the second AZD1222 dose. CDR3 DNA sequence: TGTGCCAGCAGCGTGAGCCGGGTAACGGGAGAGCAGTACTTC. It encodes CASSVSRVTGEQYF.